This is a list of T cell receptor beta chains from one sample in a study of blood T cell repertoires in COVID-19. Measured with immunoSEQ multiplex PCR; TCRdb has only the in-frame clones, and not every one. The sample holds 180,000 or so clones; about 86% are singletons and the top ten take 3% to 4%. The sample taken for sequencing was peripheral blood. The origin of the receptors is a man aged 18 to 35 with active or convalescent COVID-19. Each CDR3 is given with its conserved first and last residue. The D gene is left open where the match is weak. Expanded clones get a size class; other rows say once, few or many, or leave the size out.

V gene,clone size,J gene,D gene,CDR3 DNA,CDR3 protein
TRBV6-6,.,TRBJ1-2,.,TGTGCCAGCAGTATATCGACAGGCAACTATGGCTACACCTTC,CASSISTGNYGYTF
TRBV6-2/TRBV6-3,few,TRBJ2-2,TRBD1,TGTGCCAGCAGCCCCGGGACAGGGGGTACCGGGGAGCTGTTTTTT,CASSPGTGGTGELFF
TRBV9,.,TRBJ2-1,TRBD1,TGTGCCAGCAGCGTAGGGACAGGGTTCAATGAGCAGTTCTTC,CASSVGTGFNEQFF
TRBV29-1,.,TRBJ1-1,.,TGCAGCGGAACAGCACCTCTGAACACTGAAGCTTTCTTT,CSGTAPLNTEAFF
TRBV9,.,TRBJ1-5,TRBD1,TGTGCCAGCAGCGTGAGTACAGGGGGGGATCAGCCCCAGCATTTT,CASSVSTGGDQPQHF
TRBV6-6,.,TRBJ1-3,.,TGTGCCAGCTCAGTCACGTCCTCTGGAAACACCATATATTTT,CASSVTSSGNTIYF
TRBV14,.,TRBJ2-7,TRBD1,TGTGCCAGCAGCAAAGGGACAGGGATCTACGAGCAGTACTTC,CASSKGTGIYEQYF
TRBV5-1,few,TRBJ1-2,.,TGCGCCAGCAGCTTGGTCACGGGTAATGATGGCTACACCTTC,CASSLVTGNDGYTF
TRBV28,.,TRBJ1-5,.,TGTGCCACCCAAGGGGCAGGGGGCAATCAGCCCCAGCATTTT,CATQGAGGNQPQHF
TRBV7-9,.,TRBJ2-7,.,TGTGCCAGCAGCTCCTACTACGAGCAGTACTTC,CASSSYYEQYF
TRBV7-9,.,TRBJ1-1,.,TGTGCCAGCAGCTTAGGTGGGGCTGGAACTGAAGCTTTCTTT,CASSLGGAGTEAFF
TRBV13,.,TRBJ1-2,TRBD1,TGTGCCAGCCCCCCAGGGGGGTCGACTAGCTATGGCTACACCTTC,CASPPGGSTSYGYTF
TRBV2,.,TRBJ1-6,.,TGTGCCAGCAGTGTTCAGGGGCAAAGTAATTCACCCCTCCACTTT,CASSVQGQSNSPLHF
TRBV4-3,.,TRBJ2-2,.,TGCGCCAGCAGCCAAGAGCTCGCGACGGGTATAAACACCGGGGAGCTGTTTTTT,CASSQELATGINTGELFF
TRBV9,.,TRBJ2-7,TRBD1,TGTGCCAGCAGCGGGGAGACAGGGGTTGGTACCTACGAGCAGTACTTC,CASSGETGVGTYEQYF
TRBV3-1/TRBV3-2,few,TRBJ1-1,TRBD1,TGTGCCAGCAGCCCCGCGGGAGGGGGCAACACTGAAGCTTTCTTT,CASSPAGGGNTEAFF
TRBV19,.,TRBJ2-5,.,TGTGCCAGTAGTCTACAGGTTAGGGAGACCCAGTACTTC,CASSLQVRETQYF
TRBV7-2,.,TRBJ2-1,.,TGTGCCAGCAGCTTAGCGGAGGCGGCCTACAATGAGCAGTTCTTC,CASSLAEAAYNEQFF
TRBV7-9,.,TRBJ1-1,.,TGTGCCAGCAGCCTAAGAGGGCTGAACACTGAAGCTTTCTTT,CASSLRGLNTEAFF
TRBV14,few,TRBJ1-1,TRBD1,TGTGCCAGCAGCCAAGAAAGACAGGGGCAATTGAACACTGAAGCTTTCTTT,CASSQERQGQLNTEAFF
TRBV18,.,TRBJ2-1,TRBD1,TGTGCCAGCTCACCATTAACCGGACAGGGGGACAATGAGCAGTTCTTC,CASSPLTGQGDNEQFF
TRBV6-6,.,TRBJ2-7,TRBD2,TGTGCCAGCAGACCCGGGGGTAGCGGGAGTTTAGAGCAGTACTTC,CASRPGGSGSLEQYF
TRBV4-1,.,TRBJ2-5,TRBD2,TGCGCCAGCAGCGATGGGACTACCGACCAAGAGACCCAGTACTTC,CASSDGTTDQETQYF
TRBV7-8,.,TRBJ2-7,.,TGTGCCAGCAGCCTCAGGTCGCCCTCCGAGCAGTACTTC,CASSLRSPSEQYF
TRBV2,.,TRBJ2-5,TRBD2,TGTGCCAGCAGTGCGGAAGTGGCGGGGGTTGAGACCCAGTACTTC,CASSAEVAGVETQYF
TRBV19,.,TRBJ1-3,TRBD1,TGTGCCAGTAGTATTTGGGACAGCAGCTCTGGAAACACCATATATTTT,CASSIWDSSSGNTIYF
TRBV7-9,.,TRBJ1-2,TRBD1,TGTGCCAGCAGTTCCGAGGGACAGCCTAACTATGGCTACACCTTC,CASSSEGQPNYGYTF
TRBV28,few,TRBJ2-1,.,TGTGCCAGCAGTTCGCCCCGACTAGTCGAGGGCCGGGGCAAAAGCTCCTACAATGAGCAGTTCTTC,CASSSPRLVEGRGKSSYNEQFF
TRBV15,.,TRBJ2-5,TRBD2,TGTGCCACCAGCAGAACCACGACTAGCGGGGAAGAGACCCAGTACTTC,CATSRTTTSGEETQYF
TRBV5-1,once,TRBJ1-1,TRBD1,TGCGCCAGCAGCTTGCAAGCCGGGACAGGGGTCACTGAAGCTTTCTTT,CASSLQAGTGVTEAFF
TRBV7-2,.,TRBJ2-3,TRBD2,TGTGCCAGCAGCTTAGGGGGCATCGCGGGAGGGCAGACAGATACGCAGTATTTT,CASSLGGIAGGQTDTQYF
TRBV2,.,TRBJ2-1,.,TGTGCCAGCAGGGAGGACGGACTATTCTTCGGGCAGTTCTTC,CASREDGLFFGQFF
TRBV7-2,.,TRBJ2-3,.,TGTGCCAGCAGCCTCCAGGTGGGGCCTAACGCAGATACGCAGTATTTT,CASSLQVGPNADTQYF
TRBV2,.,TRBJ2-3,.,TGTGCCAGCAGGGAGACTAGAAGTTTGGATACGCAGTATTTT,CASRETRSLDTQYF
TRBV7-3,few,TRBJ1-2,.,TGTGCCAGCAGCTTAGAGGGAACAGAGTATGGCTACACCTTC,CASSLEGTEYGYTF
TRBV28,.,TRBJ1-2,.,TGTGCCAGCAGTTTAAGGGGGTTTAGCTATGGCTACACCTTC,CASSLRGFSYGYTF
TRBV24-1,few,TRBJ2-1,.,TGTGCCACCAGTGATCCGGAACAGGAGAGCTCCTACAATGAGCAGTTCTTC,CATSDPEQESSYNEQFF
TRBV11-2,.,TRBJ2-4,TRBD2,TGTGCCAGCAGCTTAGAGCTAGCGGGAGCCAAAAACATTCAGTACTTC,CASSLELAGAKNIQYF
TRBV5-1,few,TRBJ1-5,TRBD1,TGCGCCAGCAGCTTGGGGGACAGTCCCAATCAGCCCCAGCATTTT,CASSLGDSPNQPQHF
TRBV10-2,.,TRBJ2-3,.,TGCGCCAGCAGTGAAGGAGGGAGAAGCACAGATACGCAGTATTTT,CASSEGGRSTDTQYF
TRBV15,.,TRBJ2-1,TRBD2,TGTGCCACCAGCAGAGACCCAACGTTACTAGCGGGAGCAGTTAACGCCGAGCAGTTCTTC,CATSRDPTLLAGAVNAEQFF
TRBV27,.,TRBJ2-3,TRBD2,TGTGCCAGCAGTATGTACCGACTAGCGGGAACGCAGTATTTT,CASSMYRLAGTQYF
TRBV18,.,TRBJ2-1,.,TGTGCCAGCTCCCCCGACAGAGGCGAGCAGTTCTTC,CASSPDRGEQFF
TRBV28,.,TRBJ2-3,.,TGTGCCAGCAGTTTAATTCTCTCGGATACGCAGTATTTT,CASSLILSDTQYF
TRBV4-2,once,TRBJ2-3,TRBD2,TGTGCCAGCAGCCATGTCAGCGGGGGGGTAGGTACAGATACGCAGTATTTT,CASSHVSGGVGTDTQYF
TRBV28,.,TRBJ1-5,.,TGTGCCAGCAGTTCCCAACGGCAGGGGAACAATCAGCCCCAGCATTTT,CASSSQRQGNNQPQHF
TRBV7-9,.,TRBJ1-1,.,TGTGCCAGCAGCTTACAGGGGTGGTTGACTGAAGCTTTCTTT,CASSLQGWLTEAFF
TRBV7-7,.,TRBJ1-3,TRBD1,TGTGCCAGCAGCCGTAACCGGGACAGGTGCTCTGGAAACACCATATATTTT,CASSRNRDRCSGNTIYF
TRBV5-5,.,TRBJ1-4,.,TGTGCCAGCAGCTTGGCGGGAGCGACTAATGAAAAACTGTTTTTT,CASSLAGATNEKLFF
TRBV4-1,.,TRBJ2-3,.,TGCGCCAGCGGTGGCCGCACAGATACGCAGTATTTT,CASGGRTDTQYF
TRBV3-1/TRBV3-2,.,TRBJ2-5,.,TGTGCCAGCAGCCAAGTTCTTGACGGGAGTGGGCAAGAGACCCAGTACTTC,CASSQVLDGSGQETQYF